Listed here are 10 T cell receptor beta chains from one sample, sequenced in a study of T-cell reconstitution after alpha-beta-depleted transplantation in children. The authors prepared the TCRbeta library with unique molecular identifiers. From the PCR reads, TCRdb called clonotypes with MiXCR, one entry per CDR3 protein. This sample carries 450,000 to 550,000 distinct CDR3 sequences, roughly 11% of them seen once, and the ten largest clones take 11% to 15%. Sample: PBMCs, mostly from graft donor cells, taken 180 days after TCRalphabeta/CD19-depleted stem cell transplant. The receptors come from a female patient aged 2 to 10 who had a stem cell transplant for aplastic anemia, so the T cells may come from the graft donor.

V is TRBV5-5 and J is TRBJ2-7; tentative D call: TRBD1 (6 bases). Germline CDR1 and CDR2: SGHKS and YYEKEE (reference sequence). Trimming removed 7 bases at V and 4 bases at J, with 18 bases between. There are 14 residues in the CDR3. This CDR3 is CASRFSGAEYEQYV. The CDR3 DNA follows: TGTGCCAGCCGGTTTTCAGGGGCGGAGTACGAGCAGTACGTC.

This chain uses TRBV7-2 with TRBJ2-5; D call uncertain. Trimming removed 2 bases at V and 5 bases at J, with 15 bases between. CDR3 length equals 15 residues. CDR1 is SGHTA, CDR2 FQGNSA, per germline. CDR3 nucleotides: TGTACCAGCAGCTTAAGGAGCGAGGCGGAGGAGACCCAGTACTTC. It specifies CTSSLRSEAEETQYF.

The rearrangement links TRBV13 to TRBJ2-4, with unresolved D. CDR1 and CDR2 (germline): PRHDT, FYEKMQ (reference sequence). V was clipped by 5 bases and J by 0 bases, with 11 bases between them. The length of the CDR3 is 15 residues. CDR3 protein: CASSPNVLAKNIQYF. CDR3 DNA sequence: TGTGCCAGCAGCCCCAATGTGCTAGCCAAAAACATTCAGTACTTC.

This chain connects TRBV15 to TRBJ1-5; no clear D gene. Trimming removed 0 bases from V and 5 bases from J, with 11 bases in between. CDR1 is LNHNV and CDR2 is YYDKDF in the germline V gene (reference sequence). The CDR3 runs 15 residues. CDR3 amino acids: CATSRDLADDQPQHF. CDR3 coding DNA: TGTGCCACCAGCAGAGATCTGGCGGATGATCAGCCCCAGCATTTT.

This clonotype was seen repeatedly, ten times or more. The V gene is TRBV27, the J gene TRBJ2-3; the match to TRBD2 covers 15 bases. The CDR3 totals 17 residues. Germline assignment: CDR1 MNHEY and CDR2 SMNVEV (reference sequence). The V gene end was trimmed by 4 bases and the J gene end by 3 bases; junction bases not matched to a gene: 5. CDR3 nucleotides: TGTGCCAGCAGTTCTCCGGGACTAGCGGGAGGTACAGATACGCAGTATTTT. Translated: CASSSPGLAGGTDTQYF.

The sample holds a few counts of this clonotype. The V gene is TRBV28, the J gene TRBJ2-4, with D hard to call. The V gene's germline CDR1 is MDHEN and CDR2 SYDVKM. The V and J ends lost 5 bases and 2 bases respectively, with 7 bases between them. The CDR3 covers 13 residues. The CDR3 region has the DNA TGTGCCAGCAGTCCCCCCACCAAAAACATTCAGTACTTC. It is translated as CASSPPTKNIQYF. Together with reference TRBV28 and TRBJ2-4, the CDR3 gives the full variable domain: DVKVTQSSRYLVKRTGEKVFLECVQDMDHENMFWYRQDPGLGLRLIYFSYDVKMKEKGDIPEGYSVSREKKERFSLILESASTNQTSMYLCASSPPTKNIQYFGAGTRLSVL.

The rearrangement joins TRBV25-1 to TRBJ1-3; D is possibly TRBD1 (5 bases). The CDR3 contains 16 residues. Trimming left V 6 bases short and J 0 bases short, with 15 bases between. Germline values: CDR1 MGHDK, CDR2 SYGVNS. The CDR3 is CASSTTQTASGNTIYF. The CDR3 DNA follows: TGTGCCAGCAGCACTACCCAGACAGCCTCTGGAAACACCATATATTTT. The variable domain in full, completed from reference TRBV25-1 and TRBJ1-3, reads EADIYQTPRYLVIGTGKKITLECSQTMGHDKMYWYQQDPGMELHLIHYSYGVNSTEKGDLSSESTVSRIRTEHFPLTLESARPSHTSQYLCASSTTQTASGNTIYFGEGSWLTVV.

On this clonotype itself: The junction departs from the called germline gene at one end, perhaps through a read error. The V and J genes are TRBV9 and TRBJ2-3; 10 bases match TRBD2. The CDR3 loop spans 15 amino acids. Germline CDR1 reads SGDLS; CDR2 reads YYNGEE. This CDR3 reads CASRETSGETGTQYF. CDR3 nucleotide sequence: TGTGCCAGCAGGGAAACTAGCGGGGAGACAGGTACGCAGTATTTT.

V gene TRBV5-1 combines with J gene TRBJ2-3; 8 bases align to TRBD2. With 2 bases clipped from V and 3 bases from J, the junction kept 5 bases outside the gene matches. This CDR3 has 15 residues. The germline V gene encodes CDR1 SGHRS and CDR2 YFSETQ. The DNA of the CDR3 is TGCGCCAGCAGCTTCTTGAGACTAGCGACAGATACGCAGTATTTT. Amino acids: CASSFLRLATDTQYF. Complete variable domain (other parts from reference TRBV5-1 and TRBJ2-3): KAGVTQTPRYLIKTRGQQVTLSCSPISGHRSVSWYQQTPGQGLQFLFEYFSETQRNKGNFPGRFSGRQFSNSRSEMNVSTLELGDSALYLCASSFLRLATDTQYFGPGTRLTVL.

CDR3 amino acids: CASRVNRGFNSNQPQHF. The CDR3 DNA follows: TGTGCCAGCCGCGTAAACCGGGGTTTTAATAGCAATCAGCCCCAGCATTTT. This chain connects TRBV6-1 to TRBJ1-5; D uncertain. Germline V lookup: CDR1 MNHNS, CDR2 SASEGT. The CDR3 is 17 residues long. The V gene lost 8 bases and the J gene lost 0 bases, with 20 bases spanning the gap.